This T cell receptor (beta chain) was identified during a study of shared clonotypes between healthy human individuals. Here immunoSEQ multiplex PCR was the method, and the copy in TCRdb shows in-frame clones only, minus some. The sample includes under 2.5 million clones, less than 95% of them seen just once. Study-wide points: Some naive CD4 clonotypes, around 4.9%, turned up in common across a handful of donors. Although depth was large, rarefaction showed that sequencing of the sorted subsets was incomplete. Non-shared clonotypes showed lower generation probabilities than clonotypes common to all four donors.

Trimming shortened V by 5 bases and J by 4 bases, and 11 bases separated the two germline ends. CDR1 is MNHEY, CDR2 SVGAGI, per germline. The CDR3 is 14 amino acids. All donors were healthy HIV-negative adults lacking recent acute infections or vaccinations. This clone was observed once. Antigen unknown. The sequence was obtained from a young man in good health. Some clones in this sample may be carry-over from other donors' samples. Sequenced input: naive CD4+ T cells from PBMCs. As for subset: CD45RA+ positively selected. The rearrangement uses TRBV6-5 and TRBJ1-4; D unclear. For the CDR3, the DNA is TGTGCCAGCAGTCGCTGGACTGATAATGAAAAACTGTTTTTT. This codes for CASSRWTDNEKLFF.